The rows below give T cell receptor beta chains drawn from one sample of a study of T cell responses to AZD1222 COVID-19 vaccine. Generated by immunoSEQ multiplex PCR, the TCRdb table keeps only in-frame clones and is missing some. The sample records 100,000 to 150,000 clones, around 90% being singletons. Sequences were derived from peripheral blood, sampled on day 0 of AZD1222 vaccination. These receptors all come from an adult in good health. The CDR3 runs from the conserved cysteine through the conserved F or W. D genes are given only for firm matches. The size entry is marked missing in some rows and otherwise reads once, few, many or a size class.

V gene: TRBV19; J gene: TRBJ2-1; clone size: .; D gene: .; CDR3 DNA: TGTGCCAGTAGTCGCGGGGTTTCCTCCTACAATGAGCAGTTCTTC; CDR3 protein: CASSRGVSSYNEQFF
V gene: TRBV30; J gene: TRBJ1-2; clone size: few; D gene: .; CDR3 DNA: TGTGCCTGGTCTAGGGGGTCAATTGGCTACACCTTC; CDR3 protein: CAWSRGSIGYTF
V gene: TRBV29-1; J gene: TRBJ2-7; clone size: .; D gene: TRBD2; CDR3 DNA: TGCAGCGTTGAAAGTCAGGGAGGGGTCGAGCAGTACTTC; CDR3 protein: CSVESQGGVEQYF
V gene: TRBV18; J gene: TRBJ2-1; clone size: .; D gene: TRBD2; CDR3 DNA: TGTGCCAGCTCGACTCGAGCTAGCGGGAGCAATGAGCAGTTCTTC; CDR3 protein: CASSTRASGSNEQFF
V gene: TRBV27; J gene: TRBJ2-3; clone size: .; D gene: .; CDR3 DNA: TGTGCCAGCAGTTTTTTGGGTGGAGGGACGCAGTATTTT; CDR3 protein: CASSFLGGGTQYF
V gene: TRBV10-3; J gene: TRBJ2-7; clone size: .; D gene: .; CDR3 DNA: TGTGCCACTCGAGCAGGACAGAGGTCCTACGAGCAGTACTTC; CDR3 protein: CATRAGQRSYEQYF
V gene: TRBV15; J gene: TRBJ1-6; clone size: .; D gene: .; CDR3 DNA: TGTGCCACCAGCAGAGCCCAAGGGGCTGGTTCACCCCTCCACTTT; CDR3 protein: CATSRAQGAGSPLHF
V gene: TRBV18; J gene: TRBJ2-2; clone size: .; D gene: .; CDR3 DNA: TGTGCCAGCTCACCCCCAGGGGTCACCGGGGAGCTGTTTTTT; CDR3 protein: CASSPPGVTGELFF
V gene: TRBV28; J gene: TRBJ1-2; clone size: .; D gene: .; CDR3 DNA: TGTGCCAGCAGTTTAATGGGGGTTGGCTATGGCTACACCTTC; CDR3 protein: CASSLMGVGYGYTF
V gene: TRBV5-8; J gene: TRBJ2-4; clone size: .; D gene: .; CDR3 DNA: TGTGCCAGCAGCTTACGATTAGCCAAAAACATTCAGTACTTC; CDR3 protein: CASSLRLAKNIQYF
V gene: TRBV7-3; J gene: TRBJ1-1; clone size: .; D gene: .; CDR3 DNA: TGTGCCAGCAGCTTAGGGCAGGGGATCTTCACTGAAGCTTTCTTT; CDR3 protein: CASSLGQGIFTEAFF
V gene: TRBV4-2; J gene: TRBJ2-7; clone size: .; D gene: .; CDR3 DNA: TGTGCCAGCAGCAACACAGGGGAGGCCTACGAGCAGTACTTC; CDR3 protein: CASSNTGEAYEQYF
V gene: TRBV4-2; J gene: TRBJ1-6; clone size: .; D gene: TRBD1; CDR3 DNA: TGTGCCAGCAGCCTAGACAGGGGGCTCAATTCACCCCTCCACTTT; CDR3 protein: CASSLDRGLNSPLHF
V gene: TRBV5-8; J gene: TRBJ1-6; clone size: .; D gene: .; CDR3 DNA: TGTGCCAGCAGCTTGGAAATCGGGCAGGGAACTTCACCCCTCCACTTT; CDR3 protein: CASSLEIGQGTSPLHF
V gene: TRBV10-1; J gene: TRBJ1-6; clone size: .; D gene: .; CDR3 DNA: TGCGCCAGCAGTGAGGTAGAGGGCTCACCCCTCCACTTT; CDR3 protein: CASSEVEGSPLHF
V gene: TRBV7-2; J gene: TRBJ1-6; clone size: .; D gene: .; CDR3 DNA: TGTGCCAGCAGCTTAGTTGGCGGGGTCTCCTCACCCCTCCACTTT; CDR3 protein: CASSLVGGVSSPLHF
V gene: TRBV7-2; J gene: TRBJ2-7; clone size: .; D gene: .; CDR3 DNA: TGTGCCAGCAGCTTAAATTCCCCCCCACAGGGCTGGGGCTCCGAGCAGTACTTC; CDR3 protein: CASSLNSPPQGWGSEQYF
V gene: TRBV7-3; J gene: TRBJ1-5; clone size: few; D gene: .; CDR3 DNA: TGTGCCAGCAGCCCAAACCCCCGGGACACCCAATTGGCCCAGCATTTT; CDR3 protein: CASSPNPRDTQLAQHF
V gene: TRBV28; J gene: TRBJ2-7; clone size: .; D gene: .; CDR3 DNA: TGTGCCAGCATCGGGACGGCGAAGTCCTACGAGCAGTACTTC; CDR3 protein: CASIGTAKSYEQYF
V gene: TRBV6-2/TRBV6-3; J gene: TRBJ1-6; clone size: .; D gene: .; CDR3 DNA: TGTGCCAGCAGCCAGCACCGTACTGATAATTCACCCCTCCACTTT; CDR3 protein: CASSQHRTDNSPLHF
V gene: TRBV29-1; J gene: TRBJ1-1; clone size: .; D gene: .; CDR3 DNA: TGCAGCGTTGAAACCCGGGACACCCTAAAGGGAGCTTTCTTT; CDR3 protein: CSVETRDTLKGAFF
V gene: TRBV5-6; J gene: TRBJ1-6; clone size: few; D gene: TRBD1; CDR3 DNA: TGTGCCAGCAGCTTCGGGACAGCGGATTCACCCCTCCACTTT; CDR3 protein: CASSFGTADSPLHF
V gene: TRBV9; J gene: TRBJ1-4; clone size: .; D gene: .; CDR3 DNA: TGTGCCAGCAGCGTTGGATCAACTAATGAAAAACTGTTTTTT; CDR3 protein: CASSVGSTNEKLFF
V gene: TRBV28; J gene: TRBJ1-2; clone size: .; D gene: TRBD1; CDR3 DNA: TGTGCCAGCAGTCCTCCCGGGACAGGGGGTGGCTACACCTTC; CDR3 protein: CASSPPGTGGGYTF
V gene: TRBV27; J gene: TRBJ1-2; clone size: .; D gene: .; CDR3 DNA: TGTGCCAGCAGTTTCTCGACCCTTGGGGCAGGGTCGGGCTACACCTTC; CDR3 protein: CASSFSTLGAGSGYTF
V gene: TRBV6-5; J gene: TRBJ2-1; clone size: .; D gene: TRBD1; CDR3 DNA: TGTGCCAGCAACTACAGACAGGGGGATGGTGAGCAGTTCTTC; CDR3 protein: CASNYRQGDGEQFF
V gene: TRBV29-1; J gene: TRBJ2-3; clone size: .; D gene: TRBD1; CDR3 DNA: TGCAGCGTGGCACATACAGGGGGTAGAGATACGCAGTATTTT; CDR3 protein: CSVAHTGGRDTQYF
V gene: TRBV3-1/TRBV3-2; J gene: TRBJ1-1; clone size: .; D gene: .; CDR3 DNA: TGTGCCAGCAGCCAAGATTGGGGGATGACTGAAGCTTTCTTT; CDR3 protein: CASSQDWGMTEAFF
V gene: TRBV28; J gene: TRBJ1-5; clone size: .; D gene: TRBD1; CDR3 DNA: TGTGCCAGCAGTTTATCGGGACAGCAGCCCCAGCATTTT; CDR3 protein: CASSLSGQQPQHF
V gene: TRBV28; J gene: TRBJ1-1; clone size: .; D gene: .; CDR3 DNA: TGTGCCAGCAGTTTAAAATGGAACACTGAAGCTTTCTTT; CDR3 protein: CASSLKWNTEAFF
V gene: TRBV19; J gene: TRBJ1-4; clone size: once; D gene: .; CDR3 DNA: TGTGCCAGTACCGATGGGAGGGCGCTCCCCACTAATGAAAAACTGTTTTTT; CDR3 protein: CASTDGRALPTNEKLFF
V gene: TRBV24-1; J gene: TRBJ1-2; clone size: .; D gene: .; CDR3 DNA: TGTGCCACCAGTGACCCGCGTGCCCAGGGAAGGACCTATGGCTACACCTTC; CDR3 protein: CATSDPRAQGRTYGYTF
V gene: TRBV19; J gene: TRBJ2-1; clone size: .; D gene: .; CDR3 DNA: TGTGCCAGTAGTATAGGCGGGAACTACAATGAGCAGTTCTTC; CDR3 protein: CASSIGGNYNEQFF
V gene: TRBV5-4; J gene: TRBJ2-5; clone size: .; D gene: TRBD2; CDR3 DNA: TGTGCCAGCAGCTCCTGGGCCGGAGCGGGGGAGACCCAGTACTTC; CDR3 protein: CASSSWAGAGETQYF
V gene: TRBV2; J gene: TRBJ2-5; clone size: .; D gene: .; CDR3 DNA: TGTGCCAGCAGTGAAGCCTCCCATCTCGAGACCCAGTACTTC; CDR3 protein: CASSEASHLETQYF
V gene: TRBV19; J gene: TRBJ1-5; clone size: .; D gene: .; CDR3 DNA: TGTGCCAGTAGCTCACAGGGAGGGAATCAGCCCCAGCATTTT; CDR3 protein: CASSSQGGNQPQHF
V gene: TRBV4-2; J gene: TRBJ1-2; clone size: .; D gene: .; CDR3 DNA: TGTGCCAGCAGCCGGGGTGAAGCGACGCGAGGCTACACCTTC; CDR3 protein: CASSRGEATRGYTF
V gene: TRBV19; J gene: TRBJ2-2; clone size: .; D gene: .; CDR3 DNA: TGTGCCAAGGACCGATCGCCGGACGGACGTATGGGCACCGGGGAGCTGTTTTTT; CDR3 protein: CAKDRSPDGRMGTGELFF
V gene: TRBV28; J gene: TRBJ2-3; clone size: .; D gene: TRBD1; CDR3 DNA: TGTGCCAGCAGTTCAGTGGGACAGGGATGGTCGGATACGCAGTATTTT; CDR3 protein: CASSSVGQGWSDTQYF
V gene: TRBV9; J gene: TRBJ1-3; clone size: .; D gene: TRBD1; CDR3 DNA: TGTGCCAGCAGCGTAGGGGACAGGGGATACACCATATATTTT; CDR3 protein: CASSVGDRGYTIYF
V gene: TRBV28; J gene: TRBJ1-1; clone size: .; D gene: .; CDR3 DNA: TGTGCCAGCAGCTACCCTGGACGGGGAGCTGAAGCTTTCTTT; CDR3 protein: CASSYPGRGAEAFF
V gene: TRBV7-9; J gene: TRBJ1-2; clone size: .; D gene: .; CDR3 DNA: TGTGCCAGCAGCTTCAATAGTAACTATGGCTACACCTTC; CDR3 protein: CASSFNSNYGYTF
V gene: TRBV7-2; J gene: TRBJ2-7; clone size: .; D gene: .; CDR3 DNA: TGTGCCAGCAGCTTCTCGGACGGCCGATACGAGCAGTACTTC; CDR3 protein: CASSFSDGRYEQYF
V gene: TRBV6-1; J gene: TRBJ1-3; clone size: .; D gene: TRBD1; CDR3 DNA: TGTGCCAGCAGTGAAATTTTAAGGGGACAGATCATCTCTGGAAACACCATATATTTT; CDR3 protein: CASSEILRGQIISGNTIYF
V gene: TRBV15; J gene: TRBJ1-1; clone size: .; D gene: .; CDR3 DNA: TGTGCCACCAGCAGCAGGCGCATGAACACTGAAGCTTTCTTT; CDR3 protein: CATSSRRMNTEAFF
V gene: TRBV4-1; J gene: TRBJ1-5; clone size: .; D gene: .; CDR3 DNA: TGCGCCAGCAGCGAACAAGCGCCCGGGTCCTATAGCAATCAGCCCCAGCATTTT; CDR3 protein: CASSEQAPGSYSNQPQHF
V gene: TRBV28; J gene: TRBJ2-5; clone size: once; D gene: .; CDR3 DNA: TGTGCCAGCAGTGTAGGAGGGCTGGGGGACAGAGAGACCCAGTACTTC; CDR3 protein: CASSVGGLGDRETQYF
V gene: TRBV27; J gene: TRBJ1-4; clone size: .; D gene: TRBD1; CDR3 DNA: TGTGCCAGCAGTTCAAGGGGGCGAGGAGAAAAACTGTTTTTT; CDR3 protein: CASSSRGRGEKLFF
V gene: TRBV7-2; J gene: TRBJ2-3; clone size: .; D gene: .; CDR3 DNA: TGTGCCAGCAGCTTAGCGCGGGGATCTGGCACAGATACGCAGTATTTT; CDR3 protein: CASSLARGSGTDTQYF
V gene: TRBV18; J gene: TRBJ2-7; clone size: .; D gene: .; CDR3 DNA: TGTGCCAGCTCACCTCCCCTTGCAGGAGGCGAGCAGTACTTC; CDR3 protein: CASSPPLAGGEQYF
V gene: TRBV9; J gene: TRBJ1-3; clone size: .; D gene: .; CDR3 DNA: TGTGCCAGCAGCGTAGCCGATTATTCTGGAAACACCATATATTTT; CDR3 protein: CASSVADYSGNTIYF
V gene: TRBV9; J gene: TRBJ2-2; clone size: once; D gene: .; CDR3 DNA: TGTGCCAGCAGCTCGTACACCGGGGAGCTGTTTTTT; CDR3 protein: CASSSYTGELFF
V gene: TRBV5-4; J gene: TRBJ1-1; clone size: .; D gene: .; CDR3 DNA: TGTGCCAGCAGCTTGGCGTGGGGCGGCACTGAAGCTTTCTTT; CDR3 protein: CASSLAWGGTEAFF
V gene: TRBV11-2; J gene: TRBJ1-2; clone size: .; D gene: .; CDR3 DNA: TGTGCCAGCAGCTTAGGATACTATGGCTACACCTTC; CDR3 protein: CASSLGYYGYTF
V gene: TRBV11-2; J gene: TRBJ2-3; clone size: .; D gene: .; CDR3 DNA: TGTGCCAGCAGCAGGGGGACTAAGGCTAACACAGATACGCAGTATTTT; CDR3 protein: CASSRGTKANTDTQYF
V gene: TRBV28; J gene: TRBJ1-1; clone size: .; D gene: .; CDR3 DNA: TGTGCCAGCAGCGGTGGGGCTAAGAACACTGAAGCTTTCTTT; CDR3 protein: CASSGGAKNTEAFF
V gene: TRBV27; J gene: TRBJ2-1; clone size: .; D gene: .; CDR3 DNA: TGTGCCAGCAGTTTATATGCGGGGTATGAGCAGTTCTTC; CDR3 protein: CASSLYAGYEQFF
V gene: TRBV5-5; J gene: TRBJ1-4; clone size: .; D gene: .; CDR3 DNA: TGTGCCAGCAGCCCCGGACTGAATACTAATGAAAAACTGTTTTTT; CDR3 protein: CASSPGLNTNEKLFF
V gene: TRBV19; J gene: TRBJ1-2; clone size: .; D gene: TRBD1; CDR3 DNA: TGTGCCAGTAGTATTGGCGGACAGGGACAAAGCTATGGCTACACCTTC; CDR3 protein: CASSIGGQGQSYGYTF